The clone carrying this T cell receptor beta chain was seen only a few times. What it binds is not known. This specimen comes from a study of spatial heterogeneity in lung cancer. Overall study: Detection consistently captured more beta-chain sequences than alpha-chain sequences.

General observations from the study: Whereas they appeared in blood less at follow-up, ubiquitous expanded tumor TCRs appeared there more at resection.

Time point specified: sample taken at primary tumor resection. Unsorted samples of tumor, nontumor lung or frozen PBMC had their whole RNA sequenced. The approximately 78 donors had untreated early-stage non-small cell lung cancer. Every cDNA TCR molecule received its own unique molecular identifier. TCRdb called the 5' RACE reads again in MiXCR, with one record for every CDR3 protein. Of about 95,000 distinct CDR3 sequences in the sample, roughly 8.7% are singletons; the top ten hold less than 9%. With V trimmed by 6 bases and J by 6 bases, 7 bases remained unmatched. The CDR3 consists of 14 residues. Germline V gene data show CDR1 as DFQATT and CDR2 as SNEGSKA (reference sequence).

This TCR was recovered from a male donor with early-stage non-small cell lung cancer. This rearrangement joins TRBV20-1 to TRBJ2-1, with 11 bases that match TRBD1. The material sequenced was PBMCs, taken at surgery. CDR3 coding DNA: TGCAGTGCAGTACCCGGGACAGGGGGCAATGAGCAGTTCTTC. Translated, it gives CSAVPGTGGNEQFF.